The 29 T cell receptor beta chains given below trace back to one sample, sequenced in a study of blood T cell repertoires in COVID-19 (dated by TCRdb to about 2020). Libraries were prepared through the immunoSEQ multiplex PCR assay. Not all clones reach the TCRdb copy of this immuneACCESS table, which keeps in-frame sequences only. Checked studies attribute under half of the gap to unresolved V genes and leave the rest unexplained. This sample comprises 300,000 to 400,000 clones, roughly 85% of them detected only once. Around 6.9% of the sample belongs to the ten largest clones. The sample consisted of peripheral blood. These receptors came from a human donor in a cohort sampled during active COVID-19.

This clone was seen more than once but under ten times. The chain links TRBV28 to TRBJ1-2; D not certain. CDR1 is MDHEN, CDR2 SYDVKM, per germline. The CDR3 consists of 11 residues. Deletions cut 6 bases from V and 5 bases from J, with 7 bases between. Here the CDR3 reads CASRYQYGYTF. The CDR3 DNA sequence: TGTGCCAGCAGATACCAGTATGGCTACACCTTC.

CDR3 nucleotide sequence: TGTGCCAGCAGCTTAAAGGTAAAACGGACAGAGGCTTCCGGGCCGGCACGCGAGCAGTACTTC. It translates to CASSLKVKRTEASGPAREQYF. V and J are TRBV7-8 and TRBJ2-7; a possible D gene is TRBD1 (6 bases). The V gene lost 2 bases and the J gene lost 6 bases, with 35 bases spanning the gap. The CDR3 is made up of 21 amino acids. CDR1 is SGHVS and CDR2 is FQNEAQ in the germline V gene.

The chain joins TRBV6-4 to TRBJ2-2, with D hard to call. This CDR3 has 16 amino acids. Trimming cost V 0 bases and J 6 bases, with 14 bases left between them. Germline V gene sequence: CDR1 MRHNA, CDR2 SNTAGT. The CDR3 reads CASSDSGHLSPGELFF. The CDR3, as DNA: TGTGCCAGCAGTGACTCGGGCCACTTGAGCCCCGGGGAGCTGTTTTTT.

The gene calls are TRBV10-3 and TRBJ1-2; 10 bases match TRBD1. Per germline, CDR1 ENHRY and CDR2 SYGVKD. Trimming took 10 bases from V and 3 from J; bases not matched to a gene: 11. The CDR3 totals 15 residues. The CDR3 region has the DNA TGTGCCACCTCTTTAGACAGGGGGCCTTACTATGGCTACACCTTC. It codes for CATSLDRGPYYGYTF.

The chain employs TRBV24-1 and TRBJ2-7; D perhaps matches TRBD2 (5 bases). Germline V gene lookup returns CDR1 KGHDR and CDR2 SFDVKD. Trimming left V 3 bases short and J 1 base short, with 12 bases between. This CDR3 comprises 15 residues. The CDR3 bases are TGTGCCACCAGTGATGGGAGCCGGGAATCCTACGAGCAGTACTTC. This sequence encodes CATSDGSRESYEQYF.

This chain links TRBV27 with TRBJ2-1; 10 bases match TRBD1. CDR1 and CDR2 (germline): MNHEY, SMNVEV (reference sequence). V lost 3 bases to trimming and J lost 15 bases; unmatched junction nucleotides: 5. The CDR3 covers 12 residues. The DNA for the CDR3 is TGTGCCAGCAGTTTTGGGACAGGGGTTCTGTTCTTC. Translating it yields CASSFGTGVLFF.

The V call is TRBV5-1, the J call TRBJ1-2; no clear D. Germline CDR1 SGHRS, CDR2 YFSETQ. The CDR3 covers 14 residues. Trimming shortened V by 2 bases and J by 4 bases, and 12 bases separated the two germline ends. The CDR3 loop reads CASSFGEVSYGYTF. The CDR3 DNA follows: TGCGCCAGCAGCTTTGGGGAGGTGAGCTATGGCTACACCTTC.

The chain carries TRBV28 and TRBJ2-6; the match to TRBD1 covers 9 bases. With V trimmed by 6 bases and J by 0 bases, 3 bases remained unmatched. Germline CDR1 reads MDHEN; CDR2 reads SYDVKM. The CDR3 is 16 amino acids. The CDR3, as DNA: TGTGCCAGCAGGGGGACAGGGTACTCTGGGGCCAACGTCCTGACTTTC. Residues: CASRGTGYSGANVLTF.

The chain is built from TRBV10-3 and TRBJ1-3, with TRBD1 identical over 7 bases. The J segment lost 0 bases and the V segment lost 5 bases, leaving 19 bases of the junction unmatched. The CDR3 loop spans 20 amino acids. The germline V gene encodes CDR1 ENHRY and CDR2 SYGVKD. CDR3 coding DNA: TGTGCCATCAGTTTACGCAAGACAGGGCCTACTCCCCTCTCTGGAAACACCATATATTTT. Encoded protein: CAISLRKTGPTPLSGNTIYF.

The chain recombines TRBV23-1 with TRBJ2-2; no clear D. TRBV23-1 is annotated as an ORF whose role is uncertain. Trimming cost V 8 bases and J 7 bases, with 8 bases left between them. This CDR3 has 11 residues. The chain's CDR3 is CASAVVGELFF. CDR3 nucleotides: TGCGCCAGCGCGGTAGTCGGGGAGCTGTTTTTT.

This chain connects TRBV5-1 to TRBJ1-6, with a tentative D call TRBD1 (6 bases). The CDR3 contains 15 residues. The ends were cut back, 0 bases at V and 7 bases at J, with 11 bases in the middle. Germline V CDR1 and CDR2: SGHRS, YFSETQ. This CDR3 is CASSLEGGRNSPLHF. The DNA of the CDR3 is TGCGCCAGCAGCTTGGAAGGGGGAAGGAATTCACCCCTCCACTTT.

The chain is built from TRBV10-3 and TRBJ1-6, with D perhaps matching TRBD1 (6 bases). Germline loops: CDR1 ENHRY, CDR2 SYGVKD. The V end lost 2 bases, the J end lost 10 bases, and 12 bases lay between the germline ends. The CDR3 contains 14 residues. The CDR3 spells CAISEVRGFSPLHF. As DNA, the CDR3 is TGTGCCATCAGTGAGGTCAGGGGCTTCTCACCCCTCCACTTT.

The table lists this clone with a few counts. The chain recombines TRBV2 with TRBJ2-7, with TRBD2 matching over 9 bases. In germline, CDR1 is SNHLY, CDR2 FYNNEI. V lost 1 base and J lost 6; bases outside the gene matches: 4. The CDR3 sequence is 14 residues long. This chain's CDR3 is CASSEGTSVGEQYF. In DNA form, the CDR3 reads TGTGCCAGCAGTGAAGGGACTAGCGTAGGCGAGCAGTACTTC.

The chain uses TRBV5-1 and TRBJ1-1, with 7 bases lining up with TRBD1. The V gene end was trimmed by 5 bases and the J gene end by 0 bases; junction bases not matched to a gene: 7. The CDR3 totals 15 residues. Germline loops: CDR1 SGHRS, CDR2 YFSETQ. The CDR3 DNA reads as TGCGCCAGCAGTTCCCAGACAGGGATGAACACTGAAGCTTTCTTT. As protein: CASSSQTGMNTEAFF.

The sample holds a few counts of this clone. The chain couples TRBV6-5 to TRBJ2-7; D uncertain. With 0 bases removed from V and 6 bases from J, the gap between germline ends came to 12 bases. This CDR3 has 14 residues. Germline V lookup: CDR1 MNHEY, CDR2 SVGAGI. CDR3 in amino acids: CASSYSIQSGEQYF. In DNA, the CDR3 is TGTGCCAGCAGTTACTCGATCCAGTCGGGCGAGCAGTACTTC.

The chain is built from TRBV5-1 and TRBJ2-1; TRBD2 aligns across 9 bases. After removal of 4 bases from V and 9 bases from J, the junction contained 5 bases not matched to a gene. Germline lookup yields CDR1 SGHRS and CDR2 YFSETQ. The CDR3 length is 13 residues. As DNA, the CDR3 is TGCGCCAGCAGCCTCGTGCGGGGGGGTGAGCAGTTCTTC. Amino acids: CASSLVRGGEQFF.

This sequence joins TRBV7-6 and TRBJ2-3, with 8 bases identical to TRBD2. Germline V CDR1 and CDR2: SGHVS, FNYEAQ. J was trimmed by 3 bases and V by 5 bases; bases with no gene match: 7. The length of the CDR3 is 15 residues. The CDR3 nucleotides are TGTGCCAGCAGCCCCTCCCGGGGGGGAACAGATACGCAGTATTTT. Its translation is CASSPSRGGTDTQYF.

J is TRBJ2-2 and V is TRBV5-1; tentatively, D is TRBD2 (5 bases). Between the trimmed V and J ends, which lost 9 bases and 4 bases, there was a span of 16 bases. The germline CDR1 and CDR2 sequences are SGHRS and YFSETQ. The CDR3 consists of 14 residues. This CDR3 is CATGARGTTGELFF. The CDR3 bases are TGCGCCACTGGAGCCCGGGGAACCACCGGGGAGCTGTTTTTT. The entire variable domain, with the rest obtained from reference TRBV5-1 and TRBJ2-2, is as follows: KAGVTQTPRYLIKTRGQQVTLSCSPISGHRSVSWYQQTPGQGLQFLFEYFSETQRNKGNFPGRFSGRQFSNSRSEMNVSTLELGDSALYLCATGARGTTGELFFGEGSRLTVL.

This clone appeared a single time. The J gene is TRBJ1-2, the V gene TRBV10-2; TRBD1 matches at 7 bases. Trimming at V came to 3 bases and at J to 8 bases, leaving 9 bases not matched to a gene. The CDR3 extends over 14 amino acids. Germline V gene data show CDR1 as WSHSY and CDR2 as SAAADI. The CDR3 nucleotides read TGCGCCAGCAGTGAAAGGGGGCGCCGAAGGGGCTACACCTTC. Translated, it gives CASSERGRRRGYTF.

V usage is TRBV18 and J usage is TRBJ2-2; the match to TRBD1 covers 7 bases. Germline lookup yields CDR1 KGHSH and CDR2 LQKENI. This CDR3 comprises 16 residues. With V trimmed by 1 base and J by 4 bases, 6 bases remained unmatched. The CDR3 sequence is CASSPQGALVTGELFF. DNA of the CDR3: TGTGCCAGCTCACCACAGGGGGCATTGGTCACCGGGGAGCTGTTTTTT.

The rearrangement uses TRBV6-5 and TRBJ1-2; perhaps TRBD1 as D (5 bases). Germline V gene data show CDR1 as MNHEY and CDR2 as SVGAGI. V was trimmed by 5 bases and J by 5 bases, leaving 12 bases between them. The CDR3 has 13 amino acids. Written as DNA, the CDR3 is TGTGCCAGCAGTACCGGGACTGGGTATGGCTACACCTTC. This sequence encodes CASSTGTGYGYTF.

The genes are TRBV5-6 and TRBJ1-2; 8 bases line up with TRBD1. J was trimmed by 4 bases and V by 1 base; bases with no gene match: 9. The CDR3 is 16 residues long. Germline CDR1 and CDR2: SGHDT and YYEEEE. CDR3 protein: CASSLRSGTGVYGYTF. CDR3 DNA: TGTGCCAGCAGCTTGAGATCCGGGACAGGAGTCTATGGCTACACCTTC.

This clone was seen just once. The rearrangement links TRBV5-4 to TRBJ1-1; a weak D match, TRBD1 (6 bases). Germline values: CDR1 SGHNT, CDR2 YYREEE (reference sequence). V gave up 0 bases and J gave up 1 base, with 13 bases separating them. The CDR3 length is 16 residues. The CDR3: CASSLVRGAPNTEAFF. The CDR3 DNA reads TGTGCCAGCAGCTTGGTTCGGGGGGCACCGAACACTGAAGCTTTCTTT.

The genes are TRBV30 and TRBJ2-5, with D hard to call. Trimming took off 1 base at V and 2 bases at J, with 5 bases between the two ends. Germline values: CDR1 GTSNPN, CDR2 SVGIG (reference sequence). The CDR3 loop spans 12 amino acids. The CDR3 is CAWSAVQETQYF. The CDR3 DNA is TGTGCCTGGAGTGCCGTACAAGAGACCCAGTACTTC.

The table lists this clone with a count of one. This CDR3 reads CASSQDIGQGVKEAFF. The CDR3 region has the DNA TGTGCCAGCAGCCAAGATATAGGACAGGGGGTTAAGGAAGCTTTCTTT. This chain uses TRBV3-1 (or the pseudogene TRBV3-2) with TRBJ1-1; 10 bases are a match to TRBD1. The ends lost 0 bases at V and 8 bases at J; junction bases unmatched: 9. Germline V gene lookup returns CDR1 LGHDT and CDR2 YNNKEL (reference sequence). This CDR3 has 16 residues.

A note on this clone: One end of the junction fails to match germline, which may point to a read error. The rearrangement links TRBV5-6 to TRBJ1-4; a weak D match, TRBD1 (5 bases). Germline loops: CDR1 SGHDT, CDR2 YYEEEE. This CDR3 comprises 18 residues. CDR3 sequence: CASSLQDVWGPTNEKLFF. The CDR3 DNA reads as TGTGCCAGCAGCTTGCAGGATGTATGGGGCCCAACAAATGAAAAACTGTTTTTT.

The gene calls are TRBV9 and TRBJ2-3, with 9 bases identical to TRBD2. There are 19 residues in the CDR3. The V gene end was trimmed by 0 bases and the J gene end by 1 base; junction bases not matched to a gene: 12. Germline CDR1 is SGDLS and CDR2 is YYNGEE. The chain's CDR3 is CASSVATRWERGGTDTQYF. DNA for the CDR3: TGTGCCAGCAGCGTAGCTACTAGGTGGGAGCGGGGGGGCACAGATACGCAGTATTTT. The full variable domain, in which reference TRBV9 and TRBJ2-3 provide the parts outside the CDR3, is DSGVTQTPKHLITATGQRVTLRCSPRSGDLSVYWYQQSLDQGLQFLIQYYNGEERAKGNILERFSAQQFPDLHSELNLSSLELGDSALYFCASSVATRWERGGTDTQYFGPGTRLTVL.

This chain connects TRBV19 to TRBJ2-1; 7 nucleotides align to TRBD1. CDR3 size: 14 residues. V lost 5 bases, J lost 4 bases, and 5 bases stayed unmatched. Per the germline V gene, CDR1 is LNHDA and CDR2 is SQIVND (reference sequence). The CDR3 DNA reads TGTGCCAGTAGTGAACAGGGGATTTACAATGAGCAGTTCTTC. This gives the protein CASSEQGIYNEQFF.

This chain joins TRBV21-1 and TRBJ1-1; the DNA was not used to check the table's D call, TRBD1. TRBV21-1 represents a pseudogene. This CDR3 spans 14 amino acids. CDR3 sequence reads: CASSDQGGNTEAFF. Here the CDR3 DNA reads TGTGCCAGCAGCGATCAGGGGGGGAACACTGAAGCTTTCTTT.